This T cell receptor beta chain was identified in a study of control samples from healthy donors and cancer patients. The assay was immunoSEQ multiplex PCR, and TCRdb's table has in-frame clones only and misses some. The sample lists more than 20,000 clones, approximately 90% seen once, with roughly an eighth in the top ten. This CDR3 has 15 residues. V was cut by 2 bases and J by 6 bases, with 16 bases left in between. Germline loops: CDR1 MNHNY, CDR2 SVGAGI (reference sequence). This sequence joins TRBV6-6 and TRBJ1-2; no definite D call. This receptor was obtained from a middle-aged man with lung cancer. Sequenced input: PBMCs. The CDR3 sequence is CASSYEEQRRNGYTF. The CDR3 DNA is TGTGCCAGCAGTTACGAAGAACAGCGGAGGAATGGCTACACCTTC.